The clone carrying this T cell receptor (beta chain) was counted ten times or more. These data originate in a study of T cells in Graves' hyperthyroidism and ophthalmopathy. Regions amplified from RNA transcripts were the TCR beta CDR3 regions. When the TCR CDR3 underwent first-round RT-PCR, the HTBI primer set was used. A single record per CDR3 protein comes from TCRdb applying MiXCR to the multiplex PCR reads. The sample contains about 680,000 distinct CDR3 sequences, roughly a third of which appear only once. The V and J ends lost 5 bases and 7 bases respectively, with 12 bases between them. The CDR3 is 13 amino acids. Germline CDR1 SGHAT, CDR2 FQNNGV.

Sequenced material: blood. This clonotype originated in a woman aged 40 to 50 with Graves' hyperthyroidism. This chain links TRBV11-2 with TRBJ1-5; tentative D call: TRBD1 (5 bases). The CDR3 reads CASSKTVGQPQHF. The CDR3 DNA reads TGTGCCAGCAGCAAGACAGTGGGACAGCCCCAGCATTTT.